This TCR beta chain came from a study of PD-1 blockade in classical Hodgkin lymphoma. Notes on the study in general: Complete responders matched newly diagnosed patients in baseline diversity. In newly diagnosed patients, baseline TCR diversity was reportedly below that of healthy donors. CD4+ TCR diversity, unlike CD8+, climbed significantly by C4D1. Those starting nivolumab under 1 year post-ASCT were excluded.

In regard to this clone: The antigen remains undetermined.

Every patient had relapsed following autologous stem cell transplantation, and cohorts differed in brentuximab vedotin exposure. Sequenced by immunoSEQ multiplex PCR; TCRdb stores in-frame clones only, minus some. The table records over 15,000 clones, 70% to 85% of them present only once. The CDR3 length is 14 residues. Germline CDR1 is SGHTA and CDR2 is FQGTGA. V shed 0 bases and J 6 bases; nucleotides not matched to a gene: 3. The material sequenced was peripheral blood mononuclear cells (PBMCs), taken at baseline. The origin of this receptor is a human donor with classical Hodgkin lymphoma. The chain is built from TRBV7-3 and TRBJ2-3; 7 positions match TRBD2. The CDR3: CASSLTGTTDTQYF. In nucleotides, the CDR3 is TGTGCCAGCAGCTTAACCGGGACTACTGATACGCAGTATTTT.